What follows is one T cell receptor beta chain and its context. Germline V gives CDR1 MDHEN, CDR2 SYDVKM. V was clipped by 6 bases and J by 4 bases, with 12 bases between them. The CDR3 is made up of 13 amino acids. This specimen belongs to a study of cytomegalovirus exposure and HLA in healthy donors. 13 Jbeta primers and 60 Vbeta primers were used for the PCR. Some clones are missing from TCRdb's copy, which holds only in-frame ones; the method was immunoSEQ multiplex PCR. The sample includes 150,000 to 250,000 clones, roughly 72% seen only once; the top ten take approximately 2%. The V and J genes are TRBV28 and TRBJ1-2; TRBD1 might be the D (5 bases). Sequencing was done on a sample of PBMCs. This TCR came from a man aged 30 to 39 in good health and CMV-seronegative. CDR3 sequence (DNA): TGTGCCAGCAGGGGGGGACGGATCTATGGCTACACCTTC. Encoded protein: CASRGGRIYGYTF.